Listed below are T cell receptor beta chains from one sample, sequenced in a study of T cells in Graves' hyperthyroidism and ophthalmopathy. TCRdb called the multiplex PCR reads again in MiXCR, with one record for every CDR3 protein. Of 660,000 or so distinct CDR3 sequences listed, just under 45% are singletons. Sequenced sample: peripheral blood or thyroid tissue (not recorded which). The origin of the receptors is an adult man with Graves' disease, either hyperthyroidism or ophthalmopathy (not recorded which). The CDR3 runs from the conserved cysteine through the conserved F or W. D genes are given only for firm matches. The listing skips clone size in some rows; elsewhere it reads once, few, many or a size class.

cdr3_nt cdr3_aa d_call j_call clone_size v_call cdr3_length
TGTGCCAGCAGCCCCCGCGCCGGTACAAACTACGAGCAGTACTTC CASSPRAGTNYEQYF - TRBJ2-7 - TRBV7-9 15
TGTGCCAGCAGCCCATTAATTGGTCGGGGCCCTGGAAACACCATATATTTT CASSPLIGRGPGNTIYF - TRBJ1-3 once TRBV7-9 17
TGCAGTGCTAAGACCGGGACAGGGTCCACTGAAGCTTTCTTT CSAKTGTGSTEAFF TRBD1 TRBJ1-1 few TRBV20-1 14
TGTGCCAGCAGTTACGCCCCCTTACAGGGAGGCAATCAGCCCCAGCATTTT CASSYAPLQGGNQPQHF - TRBJ1-5 - TRBV6-5 17
TGTGCCAGTAGCGTTACAGTGGGCAATCAGCCCCAGCATTTT CASSVTVGNQPQHF - TRBJ1-5 - TRBV19 14
TGTGCCAGTACCGAAACCGGGATACGAGCTAACTATGGCTACACCTTC CASTETGIRANYGYTF - TRBJ1-2 few TRBV19 16
TGTGCCAGCAGTTTAGGAGCCCAGAACTTGGGGACCCAGTACTTC CASSLGAQNLGTQYF - TRBJ2-5 - TRBV12-3/TRBV12-4 15
TGTGCCAGCAGTTTGGACGATCATGGCTACACCTTC CASSLDDHGYTF - TRBJ1-2 few TRBV12-3/TRBV12-4 12
TGTGCCAGCAGTTCACGACATGTCAGGGGCACTGAAGCTTTCTTT CASSSRHVRGTEAFF - TRBJ1-1 few TRBV2 15
TGTGCCAGTCTTGCGGGACATGGAGCTTTCTTT CASLAGHGAFF - TRBJ1-1 - TRBV7-3 11
TGTGCCAGCAGCTATGGATCGAATGAAAAACTGTTTTTT CASSYGSNEKLFF - TRBJ1-4 once TRBV2 13
TGCAGCGTTGATTCAGGGTTGGGGGAGACCCAGTACTTC CSVDSGLGETQYF - TRBJ2-5 many TRBV29-1 13
TGTGCCAGCAGCTTAGGTACCGGGACTTGCTCTTCCACCGGGGAGCTGTTTTTT CASSLGTGTCSSTGELFF - TRBJ2-2 - TRBV11-2 18
TGTGCCAGCAGCTCCGGACAGGGGGGTGAAGCTTTCTTT CASSSGQGGEAFF TRBD1 TRBJ1-1 - TRBV7-2 13
TGTGCCAGCAGCCTAGGCGGACAGTTCTACGAGCAGTACTTC CASSLGGQFYEQYF - TRBJ2-7 many TRBV7-9 14
TGTGCCAGCAGTTCCTCGGGACAGGGGAACTACGAGCAGTACTTC CASSSSGQGNYEQYF TRBD1 TRBJ2-7 - TRBV10-3 15
TGTGCCAGCAGCTTAGTCAGGGACACCGGGGAGCTGTTTTTT CASSLVRDTGELFF - TRBJ2-2 - TRBV7-2 14
TGTGCCAGCATTACGACAGGGCGACTGGGGAGGGAGACCCAGTACTTC CASITTGRLGRETQYF - TRBJ2-5 - TRBV2 16
TGTGCCAGCAGACAAAACAGGGGAAGCAATCAGCCCCAGCATTTT CASRQNRGSNQPQHF TRBD1 TRBJ1-5 few TRBV12-3/TRBV12-4 15
TGTGCCAGCAGTGCCGACCCGAAAGAGACCCAGTACTTC CASSADPKETQYF - TRBJ2-5 - TRBV6-1 13
TGTGCCACGTGGACTGATAACACCGGGGAGCTGTTTTTT CATWTDNTGELFF - TRBJ2-2 many TRBV15 13
TGTGCCAGTAGTCCGGACAGGGGAGGGGAGACCCAGTACTTC CASSPDRGGETQYF TRBD1 TRBJ2-5 many TRBV19 14
TGTGCCAGCAGCCAAGGACAGGGAGCTAGCAATCAGCCCCAGCATTTT CASSQGQGASNQPQHF TRBD1 TRBJ1-5 many TRBV7-9 16
TGTGCCAGCAGCACACCGCAAACTAATGAAAAACTGTTTTTT CASSTPQTNEKLFF - TRBJ1-4 - TRBV9 14
TGTGCCAGCAGCGGGACAGGGGTGGTCACCGGGGAGCTGTTTTTT CASSGTGVVTGELFF TRBD1 TRBJ2-2 - TRBV9 15
TGTGCCAGCAGCTACCACCGACAGCTTAACACTGAAGCTTTCTTT CASSYHRQLNTEAFF - TRBJ1-1 many TRBV13 15
TGTGCCAGCAGCTCACCTCCTTGCCGGGACAGGGGGGACTACGAGCAGTACTTC CASSSPPCRDRGDYEQYF TRBD1 TRBJ2-7 - TRBV7-4 18
TGTGCCAGCAGGGACAGAAACAATCAGCCCCAGCATTTT CASRDRNNQPQHF - TRBJ1-5 many TRBV2 13
TGTGCCAGCAGCCGGGGACAGGGGACGAGCTATGGCTACACCTTC CASSRGQGTSYGYTF TRBD1 TRBJ1-2 - TRBV5-4 15
TGTGCCAGCAGTGAATCATCGCGGCAGGACCTTGAAGCTTTCTTT CASSESSRQDLEAFF - TRBJ1-1 many TRBV25-1 15
TGCAGCGTGGAGGGACTAGCGGGGTCCACCGGGGAGCTGTTTTTT CSVEGLAGSTGELFF TRBD2 TRBJ2-2 many TRBV29-1 15
TGTGCCAGCAGCTCGGGTCCAGGTGGTCAAGAGACCCAGTACTTC CASSSGPGGQETQYF - TRBJ2-5 few TRBV9 15
TGTGCCAGCAGCCCGGGGGGAATTTTCACCGGGGAGCTGTTTTTT CASSPGGIFTGELFF TRBD2 TRBJ2-2 - TRBV7-3 15
TGTGCCATCAGTACCGGGACTAATGAAAAACTGTTTTTT CAISTGTNEKLFF - TRBJ1-4 - TRBV10-3 13
TGTGCCAGCAGTCTCGGGGGACGGGGGAATCAGCCCCAGCATTTT CASSLGGRGNQPQHF - TRBJ1-5 few TRBV19 15
TGTGCCAGCAGCTTAGGGACTAGCGACGCCGGGGAGCTGTTTTTT CASSLGTSDAGELFF TRBD2 TRBJ2-2 few TRBV7-8 15
TGTGCCAGCAGTAGACAGCGGAACACCATATATTTT CASSRQRNTIYF - TRBJ1-3 - TRBV12-3/TRBV12-4 12
TGCAGTGCTAGAGGGACTAGGGGTCCGGATACGCAGTATTTT CSARGTRGPDTQYF TRBD2 TRBJ2-3 - TRBV20-1 14
TGCGCCAGCAGCCAAGAATGGCTGTTCAATCAGCCCCAGCATTTT CASSQEWLFNQPQHF - TRBJ1-5 - TRBV7-9 15
TGTGCCACCAGTGATGGTCAGGGACTGAACGCTTTCTTT CATSDGQGLNAFF - TRBJ1-1 - TRBV24-1 13
TGTGCCAGCAGTGAAACAGGCGAGCAGTACTTC CASSETGEQYF - TRBJ2-7 few TRBV6-1 11
TGTGCCAGCAGCTCCGCCCCGTTCAACACCGGGGAGCTGTTTTTT CASSSAPFNTGELFF - TRBJ2-2 - TRBV7-9 15
TGCAGCGTCACCTTCGCCTTAGGAGCTTTCTTT CSVTFALGAFF - TRBJ1-1 many TRBV29-1 11
TGTGCCAGCAGCCAAGAGGCTGGGCCTGGAAACACCATATATTTT CASSQEAGPGNTIYF - TRBJ1-3 - TRBV5-1 15
TGTGCCAGCAGTGCTAGGTTCCTGAACACTGAAGCTTTCTTT CASSARFLNTEAFF - TRBJ1-1 - TRBV2 14
TGTGCCAGCAGCTTAGGGGCAGGGGGCAGCGCTGAAGCTTTCTTT CASSLGAGGSAEAFF TRBD1 TRBJ1-1 - TRBV5-4 15
TGTGCCAGCAGCTTCAGGATCTGGCGGGAGGCTAGACCGAACACCGGGGAGCTGTTTTTT CASSFRIWREARPNTGELFF TRBD2 TRBJ2-2 - TRBV11-2 20